By share of the sample, the clone carrying this T cell receptor (beta chain) is medium-sized (0.01 to 0.1%). Time point here: sample taken at primary tumor resection. In each case, whole RNA from tumor, nontumor lung or frozen PBMC was sequenced unsorted. This entry is derived from a study of spatial heterogeneity in lung cancer. Looking at the study overall: Alpha-chain sequences were detected in numbers that were consistently lower than beta-chain sequences. Raw-read counts averaged over ten per unique TCR and UMI combination.

Unique molecular identifiers tagged every individual TCR cDNA molecule. TCRdb passed the 5' RACE reads through MiXCR, listing each CDR3 protein once. The table includes roughly 3,000 distinct CDR3 sequences, 10% to 15% detected once. The V gene's germline CDR1 is MDHEN and CDR2 SYDVKM. This CDR3 is built from 15 residues. The ends lost 4 bases at V and 1 base at J; junction bases unmatched: 4. The sample in question was normal lung tissue next to the tumor, obtained at surgery. This sequence originates from a male donor with early-stage non-small cell lung cancer. This sequence joins TRBV28 and TRBJ2-1; 7 positions match TRBD2. CDR3 nucleotides: TGTGCCAGCAGTTCAAAGCGGGGATCCTACAATGAGCAGTTCTTC. Its translation: CASSSKRGSYNEQFF.